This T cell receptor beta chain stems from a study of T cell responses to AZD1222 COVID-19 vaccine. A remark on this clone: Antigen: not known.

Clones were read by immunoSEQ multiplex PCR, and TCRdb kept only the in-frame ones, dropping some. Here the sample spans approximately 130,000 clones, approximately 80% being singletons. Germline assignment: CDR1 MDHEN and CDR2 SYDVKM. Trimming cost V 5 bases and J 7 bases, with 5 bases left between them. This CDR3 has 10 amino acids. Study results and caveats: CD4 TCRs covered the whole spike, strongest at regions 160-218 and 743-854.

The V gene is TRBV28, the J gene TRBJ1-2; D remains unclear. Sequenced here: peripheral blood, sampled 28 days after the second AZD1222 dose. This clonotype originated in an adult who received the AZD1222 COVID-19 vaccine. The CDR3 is CASSGSGYTF. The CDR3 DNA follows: TGTGCCAGCAGTGGTAGTGGCTACACCTTC.